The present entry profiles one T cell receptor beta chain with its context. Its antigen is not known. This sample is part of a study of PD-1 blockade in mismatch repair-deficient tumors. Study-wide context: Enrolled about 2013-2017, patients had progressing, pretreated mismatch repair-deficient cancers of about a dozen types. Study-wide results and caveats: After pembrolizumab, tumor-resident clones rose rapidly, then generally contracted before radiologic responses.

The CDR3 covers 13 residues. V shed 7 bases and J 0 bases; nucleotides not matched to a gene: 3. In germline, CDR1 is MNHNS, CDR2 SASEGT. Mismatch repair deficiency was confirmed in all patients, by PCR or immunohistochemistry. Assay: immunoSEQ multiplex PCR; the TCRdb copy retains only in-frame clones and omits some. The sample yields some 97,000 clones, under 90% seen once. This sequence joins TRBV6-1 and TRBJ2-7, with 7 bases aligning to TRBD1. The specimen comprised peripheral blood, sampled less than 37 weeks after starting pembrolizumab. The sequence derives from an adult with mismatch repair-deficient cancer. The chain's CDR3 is CASTGTASYEQYF. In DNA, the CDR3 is TGTGCCAGCACCGGGACAGCCTCCTACGAGCAGTACTTC.